The 2 T cell receptor beta chains below were found in one sample sequenced in a study of blood T cell repertoires in COVID-19 (dated by TCRdb to the early 2020s). To prepare the library, the immunoSEQ multiplex PCR assay was applied. TCRdb stores this immuneACCESS table with in-frame sequences only. Part of the clones is absent; in the studies checked, under half of the shortfall reflects unresolved V genes, and no reason is known for the rest. The sample includes 45,000 to 65,000 clones, with about 81% observed a single time. 26% of the sample is in the top ten clones. The source material was peripheral blood. These receptors were taken from a woman older than 75 with COVID-19, enrolled during active disease.

The chain recombines TRBV19 with TRBJ1-3, with TRBD1 identical over 7 bases. The CDR3 contains 14 residues. Germline V gene sequence: CDR1 LNHDA, CDR2 SQIVND (reference sequence). The J segment lost 4 bases and the V segment lost 9 bases, leaving 9 bases of the junction unmatched. As DNA, the CDR3 is TGTGCCAGCCACAGGGGAGCTGACGGAAACACCATATATTTT. Encoded protein: CASHRGADGNTIYF.

The chain has TRBV19 and TRBJ2-6, with D possibly matching TRBD1 (5 bases). V was cut by 5 bases and J by 0 bases, with 14 bases left in between. Germline V gives CDR1 LNHDA, CDR2 SQIVND (reference sequence). The CDR3 length is 17 residues. CDR3 nucleotide sequence: TGTGCCAGTAGTGAACAGGTCCGTAACTCTGGGGCCAACGTCCTGACTTTC. It specifies CASSEQVRNSGANVLTF.